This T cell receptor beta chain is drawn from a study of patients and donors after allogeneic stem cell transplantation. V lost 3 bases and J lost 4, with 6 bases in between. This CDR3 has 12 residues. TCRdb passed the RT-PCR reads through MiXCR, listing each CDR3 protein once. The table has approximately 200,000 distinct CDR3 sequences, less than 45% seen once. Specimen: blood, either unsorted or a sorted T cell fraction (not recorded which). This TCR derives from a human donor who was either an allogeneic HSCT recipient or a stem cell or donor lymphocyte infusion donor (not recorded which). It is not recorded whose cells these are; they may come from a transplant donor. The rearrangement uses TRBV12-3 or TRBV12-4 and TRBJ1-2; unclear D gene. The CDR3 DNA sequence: TGTGCCAGCAGTTTTTCAGCCTATGGCTACACCTTC. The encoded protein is CASSFSAYGYTF.